The 5 T cell receptor beta chains presented below share a single source sample, sequenced in a study of post-analysis software for immune sequencing data. Prepared libraries of TCR beta cDNA carried unique molecular identifiers. One entry per CDR3 protein results from TCRdb running MiXCR on the PCR reads. The sample has approximately 770,000 distinct CDR3 sequences; roughly 46% are singletons. Their antigens are not known. Whole-study results and caveats: Among roughly 5 TRBV segments more frequent in patients than controls were TRBV5-6, TRBV5-1 and TRBV20-1.

Input material: blood. These receptors were collected from a girl between 10 and 17 years old with multiple sclerosis.

The gene calls are TRBV6-5 and TRBJ1-5; no reliable D call. V lost 0 bases to trimming and J lost 12 bases, with 12 bases between them. This CDR3 comprises 13 residues. In germline, CDR1 is MNHEY, CDR2 SVGAGI. CDR3 in DNA: TGTGCCAGCAGTTACTCCCCTTCGTTGGTCCAGCATTTT. Its translation is CASSYSPSLVQHF.

The rearrangement joins TRBV7-8 to TRBJ2-3, with TRBD2 matching 7 bases. CDR1 and CDR2 from the germline V gene are SGHVS and FQNEAQ. Trimming took 5 bases from V and 7 from J; bases not matched to a gene: 9. This CDR3 is built from 14 residues. The CDR3 region has the DNA TGTGCCAGCAGCCCTGGGACTACTGGGTATACGCAGTATTTT. Translated: CASSPGTTGYTQYF.

This sequence joins TRBV5-1 and TRBJ2-5; weak D call: TRBD1 (6 bases). CDR1 is SGHRS, CDR2 YFSETQ, per germline. This CDR3 comprises 15 residues. V was shortened by 2 bases and J by 4 bases, with 15 bases between the two germline ends. The CDR3 loop is CASSFRGGMGETQYF. The CDR3 DNA follows: TGCGCCAGCAGCTTCAGGGGTGGAATGGGAGAGACCCAGTACTTC.

The chain couples TRBV12-3 or TRBV12-4 to TRBJ1-5; 8 positions match TRBD1. This CDR3 is built from 16 residues. Trimming at V came to 6 bases and at J to 4 bases, leaving 11 bases not matched to a gene. In DNA form, the CDR3 reads TGTGCCAGCAGCCCCAGGGGGCCTGTCGGGAATCAGCCCCAGCATTTT. The encoded protein is CASSPRGPVGNQPQHF.

The chain carries TRBV5-1 and TRBJ2-3; 11 bases agree with TRBD2. Germline V gives CDR1 SGHRS, CDR2 YFSETQ. With 10 bases clipped from V and 0 bases from J, the junction kept 13 bases outside the gene matches. CDR3 length equals 17 residues. As DNA, the CDR3 is TGCGCCTCCACGGGGACTAGCGGACAGACGAGCACAGATACGCAGTATTTT. Protein sequence: CASTGTSGQTSTDTQYF.